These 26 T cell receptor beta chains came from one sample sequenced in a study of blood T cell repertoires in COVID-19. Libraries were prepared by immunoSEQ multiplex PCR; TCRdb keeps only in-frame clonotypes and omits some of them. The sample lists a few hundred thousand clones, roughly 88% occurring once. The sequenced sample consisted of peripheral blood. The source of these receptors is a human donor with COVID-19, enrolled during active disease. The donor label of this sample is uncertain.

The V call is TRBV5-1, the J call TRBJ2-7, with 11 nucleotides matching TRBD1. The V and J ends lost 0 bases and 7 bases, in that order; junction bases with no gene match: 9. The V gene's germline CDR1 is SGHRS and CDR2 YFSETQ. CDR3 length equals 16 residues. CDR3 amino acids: CASSLERTGGSGEQYF. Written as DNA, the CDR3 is TGCGCCAGCAGCTTGGAGCGGACAGGGGGCTCGGGGGAGCAGTACTTC.

In DNA, the CDR3 is TGTGCCACCAGTGCCCTAGGGACAGGGGGGACAAATGAGCAGTTCTTC. Translation: CATSALGTGGTNEQFF. The chain has TRBV24-1 and TRBJ2-1; 11 bases line up with TRBD1. Germline loops: CDR1 KGHDR, CDR2 SFDVKD. The CDR3 runs 16 residues. V lost 5 bases, J lost 7 bases, and 9 bases stayed unmatched.

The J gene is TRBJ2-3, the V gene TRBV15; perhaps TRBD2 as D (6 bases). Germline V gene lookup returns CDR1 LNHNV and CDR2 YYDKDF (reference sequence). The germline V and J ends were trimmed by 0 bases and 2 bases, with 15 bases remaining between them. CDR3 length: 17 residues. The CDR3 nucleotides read TGTGCCACCAGCAGAGATGGAGGGGAACTTTTCACAGATACGCAGTATTTT. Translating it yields CATSRDGGELFTDTQYF.

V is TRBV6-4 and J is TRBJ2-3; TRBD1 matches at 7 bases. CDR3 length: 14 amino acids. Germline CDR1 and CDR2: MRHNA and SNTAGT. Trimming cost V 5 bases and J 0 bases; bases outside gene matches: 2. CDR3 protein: CASSQQGSTDTQYF. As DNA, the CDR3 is TGTGCCAGCAGTCAACAGGGGAGCACAGATACGCAGTATTTT.

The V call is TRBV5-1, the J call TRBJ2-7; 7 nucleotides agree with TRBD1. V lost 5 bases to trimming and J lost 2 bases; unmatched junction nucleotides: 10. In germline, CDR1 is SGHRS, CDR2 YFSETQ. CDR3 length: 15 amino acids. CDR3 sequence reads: CASSMTGTSPYEQYF. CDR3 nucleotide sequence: TGCGCCAGCAGTATGACAGGGACATCTCCCTACGAGCAGTACTTC. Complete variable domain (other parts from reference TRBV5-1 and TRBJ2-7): KAGVTQTPRYLIKTRGQQVTLSCSPISGHRSVSWYQQTPGQGLQFLFEYFSETQRNKGNFPGRFSGRQFSNSRSEMNVSTLELGDSALYLCASSMTGTSPYEQYFGPGTRLTVT.

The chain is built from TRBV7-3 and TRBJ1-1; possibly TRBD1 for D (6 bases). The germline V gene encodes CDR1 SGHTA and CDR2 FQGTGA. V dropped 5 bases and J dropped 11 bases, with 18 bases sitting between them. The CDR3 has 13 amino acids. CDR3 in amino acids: CASSNRSSQGAFF. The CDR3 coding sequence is TGTGCCAGCAGCAACCGCTCCTCCCAGGGGGCTTTCTTT.

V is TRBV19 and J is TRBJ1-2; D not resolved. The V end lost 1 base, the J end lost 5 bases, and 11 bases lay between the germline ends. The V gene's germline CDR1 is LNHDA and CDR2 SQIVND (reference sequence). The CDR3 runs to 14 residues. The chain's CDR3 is CASSIVTFSYGYTF. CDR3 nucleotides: TGTGCCAGTAGTATAGTGACATTTTCTTATGGCTACACCTTC.

The CDR3 region has the DNA TGTGCCAGCAGTTTAACGGGACAGACCGGGGCCAACGTCCTGACTTTC. It translates to CASSLTGQTGANVLTF. The chain joins TRBV27 to TRBJ2-6; 7 bases are a match to TRBD1. The CDR3 is 16 residues long. Germline lookup yields CDR1 MNHEY and CDR2 SMNVEV (reference sequence). Trimming removed 2 bases from V and 4 bases from J; junction bases left unmatched: 5.

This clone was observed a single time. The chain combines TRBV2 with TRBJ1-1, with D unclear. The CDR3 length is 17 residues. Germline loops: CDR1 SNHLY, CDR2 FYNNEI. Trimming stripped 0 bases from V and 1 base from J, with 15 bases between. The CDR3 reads CASSEALPEGANTEAFF. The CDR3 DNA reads TGTGCCAGCAGTGAAGCGCTTCCGGAGGGCGCGAACACTGAAGCTTTCTTT.

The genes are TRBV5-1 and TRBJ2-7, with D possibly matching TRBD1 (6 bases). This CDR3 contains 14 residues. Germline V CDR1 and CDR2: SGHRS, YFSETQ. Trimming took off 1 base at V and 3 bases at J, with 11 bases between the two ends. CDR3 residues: CASSLISRGYEQYF. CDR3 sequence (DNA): TGCGCCAGCAGCTTGATTAGCAGGGGCTACGAGCAGTACTTC.

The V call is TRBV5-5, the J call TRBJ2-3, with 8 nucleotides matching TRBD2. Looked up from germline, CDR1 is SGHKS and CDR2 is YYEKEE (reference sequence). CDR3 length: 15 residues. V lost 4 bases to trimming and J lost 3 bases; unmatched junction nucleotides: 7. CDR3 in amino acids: CASSAFGTRTDTQYF. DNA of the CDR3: TGTGCCAGCAGCGCTTTCGGGACTAGAACAGATACGCAGTATTTT.

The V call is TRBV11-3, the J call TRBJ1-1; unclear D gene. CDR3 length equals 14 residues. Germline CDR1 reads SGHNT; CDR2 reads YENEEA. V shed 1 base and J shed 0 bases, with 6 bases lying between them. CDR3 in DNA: TGTGCCAGCAGCTTAGGAGACATGAACACTGAAGCTTTCTTT. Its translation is CASSLGDMNTEAFF. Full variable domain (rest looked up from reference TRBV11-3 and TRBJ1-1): EAGVVQSPRYKIIEKKQPVAFWCNPISGHNTLYWYLQNLGQGPELLIRYENEEAVDDSQLPKDRFSAERLKGVDSTLKIQPAELGDSAVYLCASSLGDMNTEAFFGQGTRLTVV.

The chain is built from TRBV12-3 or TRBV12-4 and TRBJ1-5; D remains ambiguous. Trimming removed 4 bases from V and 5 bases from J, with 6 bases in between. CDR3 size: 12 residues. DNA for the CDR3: TGTGCCAGCAGTTCTAACGATCAGCCCCAGCATTTT. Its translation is CASSSNDQPQHF.

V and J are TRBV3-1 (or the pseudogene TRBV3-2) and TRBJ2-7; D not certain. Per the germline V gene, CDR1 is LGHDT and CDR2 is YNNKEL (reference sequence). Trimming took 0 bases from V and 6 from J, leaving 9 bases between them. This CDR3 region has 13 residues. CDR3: CASSQDRAGEQYF. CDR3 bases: TGTGCCAGCAGCCAAGATCGTGCCGGCGAGCAGTACTTC.

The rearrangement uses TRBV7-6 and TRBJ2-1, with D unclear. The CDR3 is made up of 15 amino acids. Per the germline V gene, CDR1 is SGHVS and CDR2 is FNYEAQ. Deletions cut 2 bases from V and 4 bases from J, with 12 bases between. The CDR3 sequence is CASSLSQFRYNEQFF. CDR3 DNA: TGTGCCAGCAGCTTATCGCAATTCCGGTACAATGAGCAGTTCTTC.

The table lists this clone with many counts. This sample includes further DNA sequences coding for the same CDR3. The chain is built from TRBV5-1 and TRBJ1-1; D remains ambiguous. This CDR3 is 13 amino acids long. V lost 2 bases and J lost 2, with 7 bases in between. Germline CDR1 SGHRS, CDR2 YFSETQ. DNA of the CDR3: TGCGCCAGCAGCTTCGAGGGAAACACTGAAGCTTTCTTT. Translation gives CASSFEGNTEAFF.

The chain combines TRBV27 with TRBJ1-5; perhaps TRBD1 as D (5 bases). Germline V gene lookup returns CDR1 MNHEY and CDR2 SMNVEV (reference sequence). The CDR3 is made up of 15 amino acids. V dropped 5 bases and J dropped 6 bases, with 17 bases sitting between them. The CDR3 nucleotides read TGTGCCAGCAGTCAACTTAGGGGAGGAGGTCAGCCCCAGCATTTT. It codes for CASSQLRGGGQPQHF.

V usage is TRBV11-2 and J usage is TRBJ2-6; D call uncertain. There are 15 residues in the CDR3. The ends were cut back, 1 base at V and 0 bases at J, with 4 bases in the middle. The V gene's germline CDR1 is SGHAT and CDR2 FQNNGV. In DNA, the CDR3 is TGTGCCAGCAGCTTAGTAGCCTCTGGGGCCAACGTCCTGACTTTC. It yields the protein CASSLVASGANVLTF.

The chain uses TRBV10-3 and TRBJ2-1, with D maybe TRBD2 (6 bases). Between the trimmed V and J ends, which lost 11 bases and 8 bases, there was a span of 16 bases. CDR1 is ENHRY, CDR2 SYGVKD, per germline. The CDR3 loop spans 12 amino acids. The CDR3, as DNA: TGTGCCGGCGCCGCGGGAATGGATGAGCAGTTCTTC. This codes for CAGAAGMDEQFF.

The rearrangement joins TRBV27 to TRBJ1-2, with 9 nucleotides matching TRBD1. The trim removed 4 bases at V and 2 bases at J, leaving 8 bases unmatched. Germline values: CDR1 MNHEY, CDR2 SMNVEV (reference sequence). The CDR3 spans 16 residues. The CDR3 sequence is CASSSLTGGGNYGYTF. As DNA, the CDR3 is TGTGCCAGCAGTTCCCTAACAGGGGGCGGAAACTATGGCTACACCTTC.

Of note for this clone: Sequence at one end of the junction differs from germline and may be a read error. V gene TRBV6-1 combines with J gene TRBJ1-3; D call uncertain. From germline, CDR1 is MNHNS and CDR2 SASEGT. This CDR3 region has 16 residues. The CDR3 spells CASSQAVEAGGNTIYF. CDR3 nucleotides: TGTGCCAGCAGTCAAGCGGTGGAGGCGGGGGGAAACACCATATATTTT.

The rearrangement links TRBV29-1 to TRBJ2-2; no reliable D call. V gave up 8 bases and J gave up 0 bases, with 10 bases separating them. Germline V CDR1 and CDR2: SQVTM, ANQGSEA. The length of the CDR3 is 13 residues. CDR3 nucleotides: TGCAGCAAGAACTTCGCGAACACCGGGGAGCTGTTTTTT. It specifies CSKNFANTGELFF.

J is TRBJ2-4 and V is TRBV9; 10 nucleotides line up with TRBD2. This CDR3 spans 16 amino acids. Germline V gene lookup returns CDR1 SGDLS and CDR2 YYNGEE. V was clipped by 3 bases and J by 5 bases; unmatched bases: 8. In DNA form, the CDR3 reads TGTGCCAGCAGCGGACGACTAGCGGGTACTCAAAACATTCAGTACTTC. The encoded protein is CASSGRLAGTQNIQYF.

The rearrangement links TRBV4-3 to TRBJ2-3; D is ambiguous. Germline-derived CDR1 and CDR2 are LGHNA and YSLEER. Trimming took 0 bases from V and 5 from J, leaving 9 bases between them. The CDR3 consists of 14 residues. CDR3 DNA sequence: TGCGCCAGCAGCCAAGATCTCGCCGGAGATACGCAGTATTTT. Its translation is CASSQDLAGDTQYF.

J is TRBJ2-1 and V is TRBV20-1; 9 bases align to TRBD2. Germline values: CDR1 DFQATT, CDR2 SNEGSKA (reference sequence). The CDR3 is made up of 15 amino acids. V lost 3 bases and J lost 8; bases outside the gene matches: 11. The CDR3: CSASPGTSIPDEQFF. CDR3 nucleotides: TGCAGTGCTAGTCCCGGGACTAGCATTCCGGATGAGCAGTTCTTC.

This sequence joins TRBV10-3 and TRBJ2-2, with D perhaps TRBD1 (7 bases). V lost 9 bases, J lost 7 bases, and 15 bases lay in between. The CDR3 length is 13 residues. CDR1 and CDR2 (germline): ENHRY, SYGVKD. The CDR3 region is CAIPGGSGGELFF. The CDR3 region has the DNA TGTGCCATTCCAGGGGGGTCCGGCGGGGAGCTGTTTTTT.